Presented here are 7 T cell receptor beta chains from one specimen sequenced in a study of blood T cell repertoires in COVID-19. The table came from immunoSEQ multiplex PCR; TCRdb's copy has only in-frame clones and leaves some out. The sample records about 160,000 clones, 82% being singletons. Sequences were obtained from PBMCs or T cells enriched from blood (not recorded which). Receptor source: a man aged 60 to 75 who had recovered from COVID-19.

The chain couples TRBV7-8 to TRBJ2-2, with 7 bases aligning to TRBD1. The V segment lost 7 bases and the J segment 5 bases; nucleotides outside the gene matches: 10. The length of the CDR3 is 15 residues. Per germline, CDR1 SGHVS and CDR2 FQNEAQ. The chain's CDR3 is CASNRGPLGTGELFF. In DNA, the CDR3 is TGTGCCAGCAATAGGGGGCCCTTGGGGACCGGGGAGCTGTTTTTT. Full variable domain (outside the CDR3, taken from reference TRBV7-8 and TRBJ2-2): GAGVSQSPRYKVAKRGQDVALRCDPISGHVSLFWYQQALGQGPEFLTYFQNEAQLDKSGLPSDRFFAERPEGSVSTLKIQRTQQEDSAVYLCASNRGPLGTGELFFGEGSRLTVL.

The chain couples TRBV5-1 to TRBJ2-1; 7 nucleotides agree with TRBD1. This CDR3 contains 16 residues. The J segment lost 4 bases and the V segment lost 2 bases, leaving 9 bases of the junction unmatched. Per germline, CDR1 SGHRS and CDR2 YFSETQ. The chain's CDR3 is CASSLGTDGTYNEQFF. The CDR3 DNA reads TGCGCCAGCAGCTTAGGGACAGACGGGACATACAATGAGCAGTTCTTC.

The chain links TRBV9 to TRBJ2-3, with no clear D. The CDR3 loop spans 16 amino acids. V was cut by 3 bases and J by 1 base, with 15 bases left in between. Looked up from germline, CDR1 is SGDLS and CDR2 is YYNGEE. This chain's CDR3 is CASSATDFGGTDTQYF. The DNA of the CDR3 is TGTGCCAGCAGCGCCACCGACTTCGGAGGCACAGATACGCAGTATTTT.

This chain connects TRBV3-1 (or the pseudogene TRBV3-2) to TRBJ2-1; 10 bases line up with TRBD2. V was pared by 2 bases and J by 7 bases, with 8 bases of the junction left unmatched. Germline V gene data show CDR1 as LGHDT and CDR2 as YNNKEL (reference sequence). The CDR3 contains 16 residues. The CDR3 spells CASSQYPSGGRNEQFF. The CDR3 bases are TGTGCCAGCAGCCAATACCCTAGCGGGGGTCGAAATGAGCAGTTCTTC.

The chain employs TRBV6-5 and TRBJ1-1; TRBD1 is a possible D gene (6 bases). V lost 7 bases and J lost 4, with 16 bases in between. The V gene's germline CDR1 is MNHEY and CDR2 SVGAGI. The CDR3 totals 14 residues. The CDR3: CASTLRGRGTEAFF. The CDR3 DNA sequence: TGTGCCAGCACCCTCAGGGGCCGGGGCACTGAAGCTTTCTTT.

This chain connects TRBV29-1 to TRBJ1-4; D call uncertain. Trimming shortened V by 6 bases and J by 3 bases, and 11 bases separated the two germline ends. This CDR3 spans 13 amino acids. From germline, CDR1 is SQVTM and CDR2 ANQGSEA. CDR3 nucleotides: TGCAGCGTCGGGGTGATAGCTAATGAAAAACTGTTTTTT. Translated, it gives CSVGVIANEKLFF. Variable domain in full (rest from reference TRBV29-1 and TRBJ1-4): SAVISQKPSRDICQRGTSLTIQCQVDSQVTMMFWYRQQPGQSLTLIATANQGSEATYESGFVIDKFPISRPNLTFSTLTVSNMSPEDSSIYLCSVGVIANEKLFFGSGTQLSVL.

CDR3 residues: CASSQGHYGYTF. The CDR3 DNA reads as TGTGCCAGCTCGCAGGGCCACTATGGCTACACCTTC. The rearrangement uses TRBV4-2 and TRBJ1-2; D perhaps matches TRBD1 (5 bases). V lost 8 bases, J lost 3 bases, and 10 bases lay in between. From germline, CDR1 is LGHNA and CDR2 YNFKEQ. CDR3 size: 12 residues.